The 19 T cell receptor beta chains reported below all come from one sample, sequenced in a study of T cell repertoires in cytomegalovirus infection. A single record per CDR3 protein comes from TCRdb applying MiXCR to the reads. The sample yields under 300,000 distinct CDR3 sequences, about a sixth seen once. The material sequenced was CD8+ T cells from PBMCs. These receptors were obtained from a human donor in good health (CMV status not recorded). Some clones in this sample may be carry-over from other donors' samples.

The V gene is TRBV20-1, the J gene TRBJ2-5; a possible D gene is TRBD2 (6 bases). The germline V gene has CDR1 DFQATT and CDR2 SNEGSKA (reference sequence). This CDR3 region has 14 residues. The germline V and J ends were trimmed by 6 bases and 3 bases, with 17 bases remaining between them. DNA for the CDR3: TGCAGTGCGCTACTGGGGGGAAGTGAAGAGACCCAGTACTTC. Translating it yields CSALLGGSEETQYF.

This clonotype was counted a few times. This chain connects TRBV20-1 to TRBJ2-3; D gene ambiguous. CDR3 length equals 13 residues. V was clipped by 3 bases and J by 4 bases, with 11 bases between them. Germline loops: CDR1 DFQATT, CDR2 SNEGSKA (reference sequence). The CDR3 here is CSASPSGPDTQYF. The CDR3 DNA sequence: TGCAGTGCTAGTCCGTCCGGGCCAGATACGCAGTATTTT.

This clonotype was recorded a few times. The chain recombines TRBV6-2 or TRBV6-3 with TRBJ2-3, with 7 bases identical to TRBD2. Germline loops: CDR1 MNHEY, CDR2 SVGEGT. The CDR3 runs to 15 residues. After removal of 7 bases from V and 0 bases from J, the junction contained 7 bases not matched to a gene. The CDR3 sequence: CASKQAGTSTDTQYF. DNA for the CDR3: TGTGCCAGCAAACAAGCGGGGACTAGCACAGATACGCAGTATTTT.

This clonotype occurred many times. V usage is TRBV12-3 or TRBV12-4 and J usage is TRBJ2-1; D might be TRBD1 (5 bases). The CDR3 covers 13 residues. The V end lost 6 bases, the J end lost 9 bases, and 15 bases lay between the germline ends. CDR3 sequence: CASSQGTSSEQFF. CDR3 coding DNA: TGTGCCAGCAGCCAGGGCACTTCCAGTGAGCAGTTCTTC.

In its sample, this clonotype was seen many times. V is TRBV27 and J is TRBJ1-1; 10 bases align to TRBD1. This CDR3 contains 13 residues. J gave up 5 bases and V 6 bases, and 3 bases lay outside the gene matches. Per the germline V gene, CDR1 is MNHEY and CDR2 is SMNVEV (reference sequence). The CDR3 DNA reads as TGTGCCAGCAGGACAGGGGGCCGAACTGAAGCTTTCTTT. Protein product: CASRTGGRTEAFF.

This sequence joins TRBV28 and TRBJ1-1; D possibly corresponds to TRBD1 (5 bases). Trimming removed 4 bases at V and 5 bases at J, with 23 bases between. The length of the CDR3 is 17 residues. CDR1 is MDHEN and CDR2 is SYDVKM in the germline V gene. CDR3: CASSSHSGGLVVTEAFF. The CDR3 DNA reads TGTGCCAGCAGTTCTCATTCGGGGGGATTGGTGGTAACTGAAGCTTTCTTT. The variable domain in full, with the rest retrieved from reference TRBV28 and TRBJ1-1, is DVKVTQSSRYLVKRTGEKVFLECVQDMDHENMFWYRQDPGLGLRLIYFSYDVKMKEKGDIPEGYSVSREKKERFSLILESASTNQTSMYLCASSSHSGGLVVTEAFFGQGTRLTVV.

V gene TRBV2 combines with J gene TRBJ1-1; the D gene is possibly TRBD1 (5 bases). V dropped 5 bases and J dropped 3 bases, with 16 bases sitting between them. The CDR3 extends over 15 amino acids. Germline CDR1 is SNHLY and CDR2 is FYNNEI. The chain's CDR3 is CASSIPAGAYTEAFF. The CDR3 nucleotides read TGTGCCAGCAGTATCCCCGCCGGGGCCTACACTGAAGCTTTCTTT.

The sample holds a few counts of this clonotype. The V and J genes are TRBV19 and TRBJ2-1; 8 bases match TRBD2. The CDR3 spans 15 residues. J gave up 4 bases and V 5 bases, and 7 bases lay outside the gene matches. Germline V gives CDR1 LNHDA, CDR2 SQIVND (reference sequence). The CDR3 DNA reads as TGTGCCAGTAGTTCCACTAGCGGCCTATACAATGAGCAGTTCTTC. This codes for CASSSTSGLYNEQFF.

V is TRBV12-3 or TRBV12-4 and J is TRBJ2-7; perhaps TRBD1 as D (6 bases). The CDR3 length is 16 residues. Deletions cut 3 bases from V and 1 base from J, with 16 bases between. The CDR3: CASSFPSATGSYEQYF. The CDR3 region has the DNA TGTGCCAGCAGTTTCCCCTCGGCGACAGGTTCCTACGAGCAGTACTTC.

The rearrangement joins TRBV7-4 to TRBJ2-7; possible D gene TRBD1, 6 bases. V was cut by 4 bases and J by 2 bases, with 24 bases left in between. Germline CDR1 reads SGHVT; CDR2 reads SQSDAQ. The CDR3 spans 18 residues. The CDR3 DNA sequence: TGTGCCAGCAGCTCCGCACAGGGCATCGGACCACCTCCCTACGAGCAGTACTTC. This encodes CASSSAQGIGPPPYEQYF.

The chain is built from TRBV6-2 or TRBV6-3 and TRBJ2-7, with a weak D call TRBD2 (5 bases). The ends were cut back, 5 bases at V and 3 bases at J, with 11 bases in the middle. The CDR3 consists of 13 residues. The germline CDR1 and CDR2 sequences are MNHEY and SVGEGT. As DNA, the CDR3 is TGTGCCAGCAGTCGGTCTCGGGACTACGAGCAGTACTTC. Amino acids: CASSRSRDYEQYF.

This clonotype has at least ten counts. The J gene is TRBJ1-1, the V gene TRBV7-8; TRBD1 agrees at 9 bases. The CDR3 is 16 amino acids. V lost 5 bases, J lost 3 bases, and 10 bases stayed unmatched. Germline V gene lookup returns CDR1 SGHVS and CDR2 FQNEAQ. The CDR3: CASSQSGQGRDTEAFF. In DNA form, the CDR3 reads TGTGCCAGCAGCCAGAGTGGACAGGGGAGGGACACTGAAGCTTTCTTT.

This clonotype was recorded a few times. CDR3 coding DNA: TGTGCCAGCACCAAATTGATAGGGGGGGGGGAAGCAGATACGCAGTATTTT. The encoded protein is CASTKLIGGGEADTQYF. The rearrangement links TRBV28 to TRBJ2-3; possibly TRBD2 for D (7 bases). CDR3 length: 17 amino acids. Germline V gives CDR1 MDHEN, CDR2 SYDVKM. The ends were cut back, 7 bases at V and 4 bases at J, with 24 bases in the middle.

The V call is TRBV19, the J call TRBJ2-3, with 8 bases that match TRBD2. With 3 bases clipped from V and 2 bases from J, the junction kept 16 bases outside the gene matches. CDR1 and CDR2 (germline): LNHDA, SQIVND (reference sequence). The CDR3 consists of 19 residues. Here the CDR3 reads CASSIGYGLAGGFTDTQYF. CDR3 DNA sequence: TGTGCCAGTAGTATCGGTTACGGTCTTGCGGGGGGATTCACAGATACGCAGTATTTT.

This clonotype showed up many times. The genes are TRBV2 and TRBJ2-7, with D tentatively TRBD1 (6 bases). The CDR3 consists of 14 residues. Trimming pared 6 bases from V and 1 base from J, leaving 13 bases between. From germline, CDR1 is SNHLY and CDR2 FYNNEI. The CDR3 DNA is TGTGCCAGCAGCTCATGGGACACTTCCTACGAGCAGTACTTC. Protein: CASSSWDTSYEQYF.

CDR3 amino acids: CASGLRQGTEAFF. As DNA, the CDR3 is TGTGCTAGTGGTTTACGCCAGGGTACTGAAGCTTTCTTT. This rearrangement joins TRBV12-5 to TRBJ1-1; TRBD1 might be the D (5 bases). CDR3 size: 13 residues. Trimming took off 3 bases at V and 5 bases at J, with 10 bases between the two ends. Germline V gives CDR1 LGHNT, CDR2 FRNRAP.

This clonotype has only a few counts. The chain carries TRBV5-5 and TRBJ2-1; no firm D call. Trimming left V 4 bases short and J 5 bases short, with 7 bases between. CDR3 length: 12 amino acids. In germline, CDR1 is SGHKS, CDR2 YYEKEE (reference sequence). CDR3 in amino acids: CASSGRNNEQFF. The CDR3, as DNA: TGTGCCAGCAGCGGAAGAAACAATGAGCAGTTCTTC.

This clonotype was picked up a small number of times. V is TRBV6-2 or TRBV6-3 and J is TRBJ2-3; 8 bases are shared with TRBD1. Trimming removed 5 bases from V and 0 bases from J; junction bases left unmatched: 7. Germline V CDR1 and CDR2: MNHEY, SVGEGT. This CDR3 is 16 amino acids long. CDR3 in amino acids: CASSHDRGDSTDTQYF. CDR3 nucleotides: TGTGCCAGCAGTCACGACAGGGGCGATAGCACAGATACGCAGTATTTT.

This clonotype was observed at least ten times. The chain couples TRBV6-2 or TRBV6-3 to TRBJ2-1, with D perhaps being TRBD1 or TRBD2 (5 bases each). CDR1 and CDR2 (germline): MNHEY, SVGEGT. This CDR3 is built from 13 residues. V shed 11 bases and J shed 4 bases, with 15 bases lying between them. This CDR3 reads CAGTSGPYNEQFF. The CDR3 DNA is TGTGCCGGAACTTCGGGGCCATACAATGAGCAGTTCTTC.